Below, 13 T cell receptor beta chains from the same sample are listed, as sequenced in a study of blood T cells in healthy people across ages. PCR was performed a second time for 7 to 11 cycles using a sample-barcoded 5' primer and a J-beta primer mix. In TCRdb, the 5' RACE reads were re-called with MiXCR into one record per CDR3 protein. This table holds about 570,000 distinct CDR3 sequences, 25% to 30% found once. Sequencing was carried out using blood. These receptors were collected from a woman in her 70s in good health.

This clonotype was counted between two and nine times. CDR3 DNA: TGTGCCAGCTCACCCCGGACACTCCAACTGGGGGCCAACGTCCTGACTTTC. Its protein product is CASSPRTLQLGANVLTF. This chain connects TRBV18 to TRBJ2-6; tentative D call: TRBD1 (5 bases). V was shortened by 3 bases and J by 4 bases, with 16 bases between the two germline ends. In germline, CDR1 is KGHSH, CDR2 LQKENI. The length of the CDR3 is 17 residues. The full variable domain, its missing parts supplied by reference TRBV18 and TRBJ2-6, is NAGVMQNPRHLVRRRGQEARLRCSPMKGHSHVYWYRQLPEEGLKFMVYLQKENIIDESGMPKERFSAEFPKEGPSILRIQQVVRGDSAAYFCASSPRTLQLGANVLTFGAGSRLTVL.

The chain combines TRBV19 with TRBJ1-3; D is undetermined. The CDR3 extends over 14 amino acids. Deletions cut 7 bases from V and 2 bases from J, with 12 bases between. The germline V gene has CDR1 LNHDA and CDR2 SQIVND (reference sequence). In DNA, the CDR3 is TGTGCCAGTAAAGACGTTGAGACTGGAAACACCATATATTTT. Translated, it gives CASKDVETGNTIYF.

The rearrangement uses TRBV28 and TRBJ1-6, with a weak D call TRBD1 (5 bases). Trimming took 6 bases from V and 2 from J, leaving 17 bases between them. Germline V gene lookup returns CDR1 MDHEN and CDR2 SYDVKM. The CDR3 has 17 residues. As DNA, the CDR3 is TGTGCCAGCAGCCTCACCGGGGGTGGGCCCTATAATTCACCCCTCCACTTT. It is translated as CASSLTGGGPYNSPLHF.

This chain uses TRBV12-3 or TRBV12-4 with TRBJ2-3; 7 nucleotides agree with TRBD1. This CDR3 spans 16 amino acids. Trimming at V came to 3 bases and at J to 2 bases, leaving 8 bases not matched to a gene. CDR3 DNA: TGTGCCAGCAGTTTTCGACAACAGGGGCCCACAGATACGCAGTATTTT. It specifies CASSFRQQGPTDTQYF.

The V gene is TRBV4-3, the J gene TRBJ2-3; possible D gene TRBD1, 6 bases. V was pared by 1 base and J by 1 base, with 9 bases between. This CDR3 has 15 residues. CDR1 and CDR2 from the germline V gene are LGHNA and YSLEER. The CDR3 sequence is CASSQGTAGTDTQYF. The CDR3 DNA reads TGCGCCAGCAGCCAAGGGACAGCCGGCACAGATACGCAGTATTTT.

A remark on this clonotype: Relative to the germline gene, one junction end is altered; a read error may explain this. The rearrangement uses TRBV29-1 and TRBJ1-2, with D unresolved. The CDR3 contains 12 residues. From germline, CDR1 is SQVTM and CDR2 ANQGSEA. CDR3 nucleotide sequence: TGCAGCGTTGGACACCCTAACTATGGCCACACCTTC. As protein: CSVGHPNYGHTF.

The rearrangement uses TRBV7-2 and TRBJ1-2; D is possibly TRBD1 (6 bases). CDR1 is SGHTA and CDR2 is FQGNSA in the germline V gene. Trimming left V 2 bases short and J 2 bases short, with 12 bases between. This CDR3 contains 15 residues. Here the CDR3 reads CASSLIWGGNYGYTF. The CDR3 DNA is TGTGCCAGCAGCTTAATTTGGGGGGGCAACTATGGCTACACCTTC.

This clonotype turned up a few times. The genes are TRBV4-2 and TRBJ2-3; 10 bases are shared with TRBD2. Germline V gives CDR1 LGHNA, CDR2 YNFKEQ. The trim removed 0 bases at V and 1 base at J, leaving 7 bases unmatched. This CDR3 is 18 amino acids long. In nucleotides, the CDR3 is TGTGCCAGCAGCCAAGATTCTTTAACTAGCGGGGGCACAGATACGCAGTATTTT. Translation: CASSQDSLTSGGTDTQYF.

This clonotype was counted a single time. The rearrangement joins TRBV4-3 to TRBJ2-5; TRBD2 matches 8 bases. The CDR3 is 15 amino acids. V lost 3 bases to trimming and J lost 5 bases; unmatched junction nucleotides: 8. Germline loops: CDR1 LGHNA, CDR2 YSLEER. CDR3: CASSQWSGSSETQYF. The CDR3, as DNA: TGCGCCAGCAGCCAGTGGAGCGGGAGCTCCGAGACCCAGTACTTC.

This clonotype was observed a few times. V is TRBV18 and J is TRBJ2-5; tentative D call: TRBD1 (6 bases). V was cut by 3 bases and J by 3 bases, with 14 bases left in between. This CDR3 has 15 residues. Germline V lookup: CDR1 KGHSH, CDR2 LQKENI. The CDR3 DNA reads TGTGCCAGCTCACCTCTTGGGACAAAAAAAGAGACCCAGTACTTC. It encodes CASSPLGTKKETQYF.

V is TRBV7-6 and J is TRBJ1-2; D is unresolved. The V gene's germline CDR1 is SGHVS and CDR2 FNYEAQ. V was cut by 2 bases and J by 4 bases, with 8 bases left in between. CDR3 length equals 13 residues. The DNA for the CDR3 is TGTGCCAGCAGCTTAACAAGGGCCTATGGCTACACCTTC. Protein: CASSLTRAYGYTF.

The chain joins TRBV7-9 to TRBJ2-5, with unresolved D. CDR3 length equals 11 residues. Germline V gene lookup returns CDR1 SEHNR and CDR2 FQNEAQ (reference sequence). Trimming removed 5 bases at V and 5 bases at J, with 6 bases between. This chain's CDR3 is CASSIMETQYF. CDR3 DNA: TGTGCCAGCAGCATTATGGAGACCCAGTACTTC.

This clonotype was detected only a few times. J is TRBJ1-5 and V is TRBV7-2, with TRBD1 matching over 8 bases. Germline trimming cut 4 bases from V and 7 bases from J; bases unmatched to any gene: 6. Germline loops: CDR1 SGHTA, CDR2 FQGNSA. The CDR3 spans 14 residues. The DNA for the CDR3 is TGTGCCAGCAGCTCCAGGGGGCGCGACCAGCCCCAGCATTTT. Translating it yields CASSSRGRDQPQHF.